The rows below give T cell receptor beta chains drawn from one sample of a study of T cells in Graves' hyperthyroidism and ophthalmopathy. Via MiXCR, TCRdb re-called the multiplex PCR reads, giving one row per CDR3 protein. This sample has a few hundred thousand distinct CDR3 sequences, with around 19% found just once. Material for sequencing was blood. The source is a man in his forties with Graves' hyperthyroidism. Both conserved end residues are part of each CDR3. D genes are given only for firm matches.

v_gene | d_gene | CDR3aa
TRBV11-3 | - | CASSLGPGQTMEQYF
TRBV29-1 | TRBD1 | CSVLGDRGQETQYF
TRBV2 | TRBD1 | CASSLTGQGYTF
TRBV9 | - | CASSVSLETGELFF
TRBV6-2/TRBV6-3 | - | CAGGRTSRNTQYF
TRBV6-1 | TRBD1 | CASSPDRDEQFF
TRBV4-1 | - | CASSPGGTGLLETQYF
TRBV29-1 | - | CSVNPVSEQFF
TRBV7-2 | - | CASSSTSGVYGYTF
TRBV9 | - | CASSSGSGVNSPLHF
TRBV18 | TRBD2 | CASSPTGRVPYNEQFF
TRBV10-3 | - | CAISERGTKGRDTQYF
TRBV4-3 | - | CASSPDRVNQPQHF
TRBV25-1 | TRBD1 | CASRADPGQGWRFSGPLHF
TRBV12-5 | - | CASGLPQGYGYTF
TRBV12-3/TRBV12-4 | - | CASTMGGEQFF
TRBV12-3/TRBV12-4 | - | CASSFQEGETQYF
TRBV28 | - | CATSGGGTEAFF
TRBV12-3/TRBV12-4 | TRBD1 | CASSLSGQGAETQYF
TRBV5-1 | TRBD1 | CASSLAAGTGSYEQYF
TRBV18 | - | CASSSQRNTEAFF
TRBV20-1 | - | CSARDPWAGITDTQYF
TRBV2 | - | CASSESPASYEQYF
TRBV5-4 | TRBD2 | CASRDGGADYEQYF
TRBV27 | - | CASSLGDGAYNEQFF
TRBV5-1 | - | CASSFQGDTEAFF
TRBV9 | TRBD2 | CASSVGGGLAGGPDTQYF
TRBV27 | TRBD1 | CASSSQTGVRPQHF
TRBV28 | - | CASRAAGTEAFF
TRBV28 | - | CASTSPAGRSTEAFF
TRBV20-1 | - | CSARKGAQETQYF
TRBV20-1 | TRBD1 | CSARDRTGTYNSPLHF
TRBV7-2 | - | CASSLPSRDNSPLHF
TRBV20-1 | - | CSARLAEAFF